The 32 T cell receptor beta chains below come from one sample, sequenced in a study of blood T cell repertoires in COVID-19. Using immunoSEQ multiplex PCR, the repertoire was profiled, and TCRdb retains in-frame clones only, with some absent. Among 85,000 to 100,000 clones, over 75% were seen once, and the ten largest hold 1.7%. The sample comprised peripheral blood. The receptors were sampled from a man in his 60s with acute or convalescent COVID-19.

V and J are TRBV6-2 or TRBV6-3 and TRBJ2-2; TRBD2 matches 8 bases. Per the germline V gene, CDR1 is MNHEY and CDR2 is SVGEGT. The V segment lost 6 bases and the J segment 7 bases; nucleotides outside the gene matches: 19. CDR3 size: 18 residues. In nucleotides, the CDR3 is TGTGCCAGCAGCCCATCCCCCCCGCCCGGGGGGGCGGGCGGGGAGCTGTTTTTT. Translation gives CASSPSPPPGGAGGELFF.

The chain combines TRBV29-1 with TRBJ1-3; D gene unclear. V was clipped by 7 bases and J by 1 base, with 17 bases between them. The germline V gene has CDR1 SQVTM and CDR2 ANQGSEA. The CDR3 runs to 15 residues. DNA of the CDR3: TGCAGCGCGACGGGAGGCCACTTTTCTGGAAACACCATATATTTT. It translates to CSATGGHFSGNTIYF.

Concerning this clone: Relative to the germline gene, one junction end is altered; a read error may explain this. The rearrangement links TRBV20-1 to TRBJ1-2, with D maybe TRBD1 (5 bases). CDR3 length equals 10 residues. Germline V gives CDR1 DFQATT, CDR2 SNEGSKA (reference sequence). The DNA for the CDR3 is TGCAGTGCGACGCCTTCTGGGGGGGCCTTC. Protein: CSATPSGGAF.

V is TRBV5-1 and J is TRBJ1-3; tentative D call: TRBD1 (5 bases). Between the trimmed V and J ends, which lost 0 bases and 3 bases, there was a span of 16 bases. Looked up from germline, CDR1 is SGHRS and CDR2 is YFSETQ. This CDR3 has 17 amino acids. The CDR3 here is CASSLGVGGSIGNTIYF. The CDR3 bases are TGCGCCAGCAGCTTGGGGGTCGGGGGATCCATTGGAAACACCATATATTTT.

This CDR3 is CASTLDRGNRNTIYF. The CDR3 DNA reads as TGTGCCAGCACCCTGGACAGGGGCAACAGAAACACCATATATTTT. The chain employs TRBV6-5 and TRBJ1-3, with 9 bases matching TRBD1. The germline V gene encodes CDR1 MNHEY and CDR2 SVGAGI. This CDR3 has 15 amino acids. The V segment lost 7 bases and the J segment 5 bases; nucleotides outside the gene matches: 9.

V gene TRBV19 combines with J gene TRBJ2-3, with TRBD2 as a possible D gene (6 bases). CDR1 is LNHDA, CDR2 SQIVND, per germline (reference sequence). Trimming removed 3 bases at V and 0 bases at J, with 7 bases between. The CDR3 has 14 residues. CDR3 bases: TGTGCCAGTAGTATTCGGGGGAGCACAGATACGCAGTATTTT. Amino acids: CASSIRGSTDTQYF.

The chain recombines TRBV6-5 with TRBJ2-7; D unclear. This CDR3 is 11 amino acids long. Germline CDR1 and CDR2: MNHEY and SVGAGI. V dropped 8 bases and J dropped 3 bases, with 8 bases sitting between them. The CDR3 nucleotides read TGTGCCAGCGGCAGATACTACGAGCAGTACGTC. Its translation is CASGRYYEQYV.

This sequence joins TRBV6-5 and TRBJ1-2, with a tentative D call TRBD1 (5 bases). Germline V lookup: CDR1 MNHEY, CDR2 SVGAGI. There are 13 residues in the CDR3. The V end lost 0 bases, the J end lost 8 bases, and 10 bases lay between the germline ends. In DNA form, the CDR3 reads TGTGCCAGCAGTTACTCCAGGGCGAGGGGCTACACCTTC. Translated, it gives CASSYSRARGYTF.

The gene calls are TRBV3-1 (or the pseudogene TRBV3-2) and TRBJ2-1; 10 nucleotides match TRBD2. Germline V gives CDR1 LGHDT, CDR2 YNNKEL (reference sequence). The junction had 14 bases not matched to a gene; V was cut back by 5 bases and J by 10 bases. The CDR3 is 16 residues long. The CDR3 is CASSNTLSGGPGEQFF. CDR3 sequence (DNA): TGTGCCAGCAGCAACACCCTTAGCGGGGGGCCGGGAGAGCAGTTCTTC.

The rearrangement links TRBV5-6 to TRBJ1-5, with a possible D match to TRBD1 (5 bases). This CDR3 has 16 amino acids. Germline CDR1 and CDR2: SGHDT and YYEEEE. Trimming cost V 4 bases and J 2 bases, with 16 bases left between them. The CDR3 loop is CASSVVTGGGNQPQHF. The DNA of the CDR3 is TGTGCCAGCAGCGTGGTGACCGGGGGGGGCAATCAGCCCCAGCATTTT.

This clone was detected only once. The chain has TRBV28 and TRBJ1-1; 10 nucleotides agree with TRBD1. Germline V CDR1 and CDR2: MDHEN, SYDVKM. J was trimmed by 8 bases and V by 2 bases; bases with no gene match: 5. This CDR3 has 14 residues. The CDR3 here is CASSLRGQGREAFF. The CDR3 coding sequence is TGTGCCAGCAGTTTAAGGGGACAGGGGAGAGAAGCTTTCTTT. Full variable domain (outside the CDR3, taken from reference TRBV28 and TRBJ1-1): DVKVTQSSRYLVKRTGEKVFLECVQDMDHENMFWYRQDPGLGLRLIYFSYDVKMKEKGDIPEGYSVSREKKERFSLILESASTNQTSMYLCASSLRGQGREAFFGQGTRLTVV.

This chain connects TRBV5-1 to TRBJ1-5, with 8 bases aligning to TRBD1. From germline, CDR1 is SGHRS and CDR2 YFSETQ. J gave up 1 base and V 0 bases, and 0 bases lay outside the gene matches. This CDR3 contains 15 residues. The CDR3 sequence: CASSLGQGSNQPQHF. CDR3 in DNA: TGCGCCAGCAGCTTGGGACAGGGGAGCAATCAGCCCCAGCATTTT.

CDR3 loop: CAWSGEGAQPQHF. For the CDR3, the DNA is TGTGCCTGGAGTGGGGAGGGTGCCCAGCCCCAGCATTTT. The V call is TRBV30, the J call TRBJ1-5; D remains unclear. Per the germline V gene, CDR1 is GTSNPN and CDR2 is SVGIG (reference sequence). Trimming shortened V by 1 base and J by 7 bases, and 11 bases separated the two germline ends. The CDR3 is made up of 13 amino acids. Full variable domain (rest looked up from reference TRBV30 and TRBJ1-5): SQTIHQWPATLVQPVGSPLSLECTVEGTSNPNLYWYRQAAGRGLQLLFYSVGIGQISSEVPQNLSASRPQDRQFILSSKKLLLSDSGFYLCAWSGEGAQPQHFGDGTRLSIL.

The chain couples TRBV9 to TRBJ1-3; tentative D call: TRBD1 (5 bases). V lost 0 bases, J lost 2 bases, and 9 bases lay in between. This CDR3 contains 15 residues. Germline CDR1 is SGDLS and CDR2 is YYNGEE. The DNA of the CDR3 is TGTGCCAGCAGCGTAGATTCAGGGCCTGGAAACACCATATATTTT. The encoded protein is CASSVDSGPGNTIYF.

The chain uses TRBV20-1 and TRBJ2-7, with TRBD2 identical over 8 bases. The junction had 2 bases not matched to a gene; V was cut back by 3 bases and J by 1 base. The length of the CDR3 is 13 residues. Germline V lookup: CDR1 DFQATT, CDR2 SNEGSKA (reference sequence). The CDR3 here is CSASPGGSYEQYF. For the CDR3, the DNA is TGCAGTGCTAGTCCGGGGGGGTCCTACGAGCAGTACTTC.

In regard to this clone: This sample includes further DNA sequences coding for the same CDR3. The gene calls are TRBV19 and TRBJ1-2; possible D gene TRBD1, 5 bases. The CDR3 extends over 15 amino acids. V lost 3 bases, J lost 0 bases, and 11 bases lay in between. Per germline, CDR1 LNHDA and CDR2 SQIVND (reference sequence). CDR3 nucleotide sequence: TGTGCCAGTAGTATCCGAACAGGCGCTAACTATGGCTACACCTTC. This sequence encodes CASSIRTGANYGYTF. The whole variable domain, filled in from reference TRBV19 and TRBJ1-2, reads DGGITQSPKYLFRKEGQNVTLSCEQNLNHDAMYWYRQDPGQGLRLIYYSQIVNDFQKGDIAEGYSVSREKKESFPLTVTSAQKNPTAFYLCASSIRTGANYGYTFGSGTRLTVV.

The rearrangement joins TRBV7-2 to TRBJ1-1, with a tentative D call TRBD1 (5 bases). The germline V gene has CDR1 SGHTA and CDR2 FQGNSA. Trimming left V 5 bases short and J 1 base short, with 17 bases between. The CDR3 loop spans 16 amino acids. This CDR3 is CASSHPLGQRNTEAFF. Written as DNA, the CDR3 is TGTGCCAGCAGCCACCCCCTGGGGCAGAGGAACACTGAAGCTTTCTTT.

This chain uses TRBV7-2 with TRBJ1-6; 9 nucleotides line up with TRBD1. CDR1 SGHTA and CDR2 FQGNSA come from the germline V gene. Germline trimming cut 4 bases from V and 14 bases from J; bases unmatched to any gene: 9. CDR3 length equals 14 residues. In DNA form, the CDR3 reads TGTGCCAGCAGCTCAGGGACAGGGTTCTCAACCCTCCACTTT. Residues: CASSSGTGFSTLHF.

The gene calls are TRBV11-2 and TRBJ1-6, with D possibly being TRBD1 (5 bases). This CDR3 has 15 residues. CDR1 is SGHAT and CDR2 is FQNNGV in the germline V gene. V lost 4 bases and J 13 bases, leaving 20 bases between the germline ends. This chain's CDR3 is CASSSLGGALFPLHF. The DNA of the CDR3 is TGTGCCAGCAGCTCCCTGGGAGGGGCTCTTTTCCCCCTCCACTTT.

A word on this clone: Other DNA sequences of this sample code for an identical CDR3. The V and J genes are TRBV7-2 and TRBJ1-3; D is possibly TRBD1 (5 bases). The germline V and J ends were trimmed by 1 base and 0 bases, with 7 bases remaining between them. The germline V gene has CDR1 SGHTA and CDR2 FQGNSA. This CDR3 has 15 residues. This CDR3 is CASSLGGFSGNTIYF. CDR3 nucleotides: TGTGCCAGCAGCTTAGGGGGCTTCTCTGGAAACACCATATATTTT.

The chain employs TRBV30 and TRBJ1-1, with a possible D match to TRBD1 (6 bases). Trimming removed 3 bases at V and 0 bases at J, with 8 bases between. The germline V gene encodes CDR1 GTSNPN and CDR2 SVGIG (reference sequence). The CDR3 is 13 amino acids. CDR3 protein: CAWSRGVNTEAFF. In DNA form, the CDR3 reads TGTGCCTGGAGCAGGGGAGTGAACACTGAAGCTTTCTTT.

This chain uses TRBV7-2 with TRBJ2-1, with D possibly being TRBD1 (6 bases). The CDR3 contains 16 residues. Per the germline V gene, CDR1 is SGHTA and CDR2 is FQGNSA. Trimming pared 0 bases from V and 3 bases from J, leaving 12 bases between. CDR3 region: CASSLAQGNYYNEQFF. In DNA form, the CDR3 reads TGTGCCAGCAGCTTAGCACAGGGAAACTACTACAATGAGCAGTTCTTC.

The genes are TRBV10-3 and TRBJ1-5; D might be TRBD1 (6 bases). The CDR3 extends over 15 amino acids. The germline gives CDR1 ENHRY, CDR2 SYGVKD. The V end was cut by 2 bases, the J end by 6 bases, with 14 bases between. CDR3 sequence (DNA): TGTGCCATCAGTGAGACGGCAGGGGATCGTCAGCCCCAGCATTTT. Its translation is CAISETAGDRQPQHF.

Written as DNA, the CDR3 is TGTGCCAGCAGTCTAGCCCCTACAGGGGAAAAACTGTTTTTT. This encodes CASSLAPTGEKLFF. The rearrangement links TRBV6-5 to TRBJ1-4; a possible D gene is TRBD1 (6 bases). V shed 5 bases and J shed 8 bases, with 15 bases lying between them. The CDR3 length is 14 residues. Germline CDR1 MNHEY, CDR2 SVGAGI.

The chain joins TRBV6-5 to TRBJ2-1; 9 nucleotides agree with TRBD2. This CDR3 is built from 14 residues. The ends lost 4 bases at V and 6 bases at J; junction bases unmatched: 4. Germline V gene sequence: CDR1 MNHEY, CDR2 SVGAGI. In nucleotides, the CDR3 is TGTGCCAGCAGTTCAATACTAGCGGGCAATGAGCAGTTCTTC. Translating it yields CASSSILAGNEQFF.

The CDR3 coding sequence is TGTGCCAGCTCACACCCGGGACAGGGCTCTGGGGCCAACGTCCTGACTTTC. It is translated as CASSHPGQGSGANVLTF. V is TRBV18 and J is TRBJ2-6; 9 positions match TRBD1. CDR1 is KGHSH, CDR2 LQKENI, per germline. The CDR3 is made up of 17 amino acids. The V and J ends lost 4 bases and 0 bases, in that order; junction bases with no gene match: 4.

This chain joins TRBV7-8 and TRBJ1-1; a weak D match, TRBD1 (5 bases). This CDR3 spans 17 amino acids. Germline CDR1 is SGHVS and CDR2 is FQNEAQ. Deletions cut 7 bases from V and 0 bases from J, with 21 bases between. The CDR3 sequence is CASNLRGRGGMNTEAFF. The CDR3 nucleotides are TGTGCCAGCAACCTACGGGGGAGGGGCGGCATGAACACTGAAGCTTTCTTT.

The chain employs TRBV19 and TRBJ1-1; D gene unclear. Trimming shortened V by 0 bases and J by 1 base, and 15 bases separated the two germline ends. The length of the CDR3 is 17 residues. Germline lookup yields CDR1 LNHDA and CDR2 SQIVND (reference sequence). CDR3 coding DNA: TGTGCCAGTAGTATAGATGTTATACTGGGGAGGAACACTGAAGCTTTCTTT. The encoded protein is CASSIDVILGRNTEAFF.

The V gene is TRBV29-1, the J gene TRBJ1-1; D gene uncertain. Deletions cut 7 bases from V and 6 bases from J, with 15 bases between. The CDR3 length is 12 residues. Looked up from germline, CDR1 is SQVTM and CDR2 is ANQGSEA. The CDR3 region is CSALSDRAEAFF. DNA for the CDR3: TGCAGCGCACTCTCCGACCGGGCTGAAGCTTTCTTT.

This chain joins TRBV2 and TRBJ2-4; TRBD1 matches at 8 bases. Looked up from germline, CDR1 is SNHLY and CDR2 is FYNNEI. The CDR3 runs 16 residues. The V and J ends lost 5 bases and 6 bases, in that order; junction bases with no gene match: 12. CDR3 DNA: TGTGCCAGCAGTCTAGGACAGGGTCCTTATTTAAACATTCAGTACTTC. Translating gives CASSLGQGPYLNIQYF. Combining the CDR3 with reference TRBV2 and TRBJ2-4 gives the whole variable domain EPEVTQTPSHQVTQMGQEVILRCVPISNHLYFYWYRQILGQKVEFLVSFYNNEISEKSEIFDDQFSVERPDGSNFTLKIRSTKLEDSAMYFCASSLGQGPYLNIQYFGAGTRLSVL.

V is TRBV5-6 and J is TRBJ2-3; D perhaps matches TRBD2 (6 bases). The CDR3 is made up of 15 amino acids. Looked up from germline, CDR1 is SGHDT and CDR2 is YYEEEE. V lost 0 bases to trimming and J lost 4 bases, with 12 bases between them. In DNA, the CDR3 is TGTGCCAGCAGCTTGGAGGAGGGAAGGGCAGATACGCAGTATTTT. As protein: CASSLEEGRADTQYF.

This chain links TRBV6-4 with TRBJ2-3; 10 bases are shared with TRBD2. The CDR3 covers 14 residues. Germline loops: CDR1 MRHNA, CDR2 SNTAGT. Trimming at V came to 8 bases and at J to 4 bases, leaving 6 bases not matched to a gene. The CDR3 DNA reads TGTGCCAGCGCTGAAGCGGGGGGGCCAGATACGCAGTATTTT. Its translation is CASAEAGGPDTQYF.